Described below is a single TCR beta chain sequence and its context. This clone was counted once. Its antigen is unknown. There are no base qualities to consult, and no much larger clone falls within one base. For commercial TCRB immunosequencing, about 0.45 micrograms of biopsy DNA were submitted for each sample. Adaptive Biotechnology amplified CDR3 regions from genomic DNA with a two-step multiplex PCR that controlled for amplification bias. The first PCR used primers for every V and J gene segment; the second PCR added barcodes and Illumina adapters. An Illumina instrument was used to sequence the CDR3 libraries. For the original study's pipeline: The analysis used both the pipelines supplied by the vendor and custom analysis of the raw data in R/Bioconductor with R version 3.3.0. Clonality, which ranges from 0 to 1, was calculated as the inverse of the normalised Shannon entropy across all productive clones. High-frequency clones were defined as the share of the repertoire occupied by the top 100 clones, with only clones passing a 95% confidence test being retained. Overlap between samples was measured with the Morisita-Horn index, while repertoire diversity was measured with the Simpson index. The clones in this table, taken by TCRdb from immuneACCESS, are in-frame only. Not every clone is retained; where verified, under half of the shortfall comes from an unresolved V gene, and the cause of the rest is unknown. V and J calls and clone size are as listed in that table; D and trimming were resolved from the DNA. This sample is represented by several thousand clones; approximately 80% of them were singletons. Clones ranked in the top ten supply 4.5% to 6% of the sample.

These data come from a study of T cell repertoires in ileal Crohn's disease (dated by TCRdb to the late 2010s). For the study in its entirety: At the time of surgery, around 35% of patients were active smokers, and the median duration of disease was roughly eight years. The study was conducted in parallel with a multicentre cohort built to find predictors of early endoscopic recurrence after ileocolonic resection. Roughly half of the patients were given postoperative therapy, with ten to twelve receiving thiopurines and around 20 receiving anti-TNF agents. The TCR repertoire was analysed in around 50 patients with Crohn's disease drawn from a prospective multicentre cohort. Every patient underwent surgery because of a complication, which was stricturing disease in 61% of cases and penetrating disease in approximately 39%. A Rutgeerts score above i0 was used to define endoscopic postoperative recurrence. The study sequenced approximately 170 mucosal samples from around 57 patients, taken at several locations on the surgical specimen and at postoperative endoscopy.

General findings and caveats noted by the study authors: Only a subgroup of patients, of unstated size, had their mucosal CD4 and CD8 T cells sorted and sequenced. Higher high-frequency clone percentages at surgery were associated with endoscopic recurrence; all patients with clonality above 26.8% (18/57) had recurrence. A significantly higher proportion of clonal expansions was observed in active smokers at surgery than in non-smokers (about 25% vs 20%, p=0.02). Compared with CD4 T cells, sorted CD8 T cells held more high-frequency clones, which suggests that the mucosal expansions were mostly CD8.

Adults with ileal or ileocolonic Crohn's disease and an indication for ileocolonic resection were eligible for inclusion. Whole ileal mucosal biopsies were stored frozen at -80°C before DNA extraction. Genomic DNA was isolated from frozen whole biopsies using a TRizol-based method, and the DNA was quantified with a NanoDrop 2000 spectrophotometer. The germline V gene yields MNHEY for CDR1 and SVGAGI for CDR2. From its cysteine to its phenylalanine, the CDR3 spans 15 amino acids. Only the CDR3 portion is preserved as DNA: 45 bases, with reading frame beginning at the first base. V is clipped by 2 bases and J by 3 bases, and the sequence between their germline boundaries is 14 bases long.

The V and J segments used are TRBV6-5 and TRBJ2-7; the D gene is possibly TRBD1, with 6 bases matching. Sequenced sample: ileal tissue. The receptor was derived from an adult with Crohn's disease. The CDR3 reads CASSYEYRGGYEQYF. Here is the DNA: TGTGCCAGCAGTTACGAATATCGAGGGGGCTACGAGCAGTACTTC.